The rows below give T cell receptor beta chains drawn from one sample of a study of T cell repertoires in cytomegalovirus infection. These TCRs are of unknown antigen specificity. MiXCR, applied by TCRdb to the reads, yields one record per CDR3 protein. The repertoire holds about 890,000 distinct CDR3 sequences, roughly 31% seen once, with around an eighth in the top ten. The material was cultured CD8+ T cells from PBMCs, obtained from culture after CMV antigen stimulation. Every receptor here comes from a human donor in good health (CMV status not recorded). Some clones in this sample may be carry-over from other donors' samples. CDR3s include the opening cysteine and the closing phenylalanine or tryptophan. A D gene is named only where the DNA matches it firmly. Size is stated for part of the rows, as once, few or many counts, or as a class when the clone is expanded.

D	V	size	J	CDR3	DNA
.	TRBV20-1	.	TRBJ1-5	CSANNRVRNQPQHF	TGCAGTGCCAATAACAGGGTTCGTAATCAGCCCCAGCATTTT
.	TRBV7-6	many	TRBJ2-3	CASSSRGPYTDTQYF	TGTGCCAGCAGCTCCCGGGGCCCTTACACAGATACGCAGTATTTT
.	TRBV12-3/TRBV12-4	few	TRBJ2-3	CATAVSPHTDTQYF	TGTGCCACCGCGGTCTCACCCCACACAGATACGCAGTATTTT
.	TRBV27	.	TRBJ2-1	CASSQDLEQFF	TGTGCCAGCAGCCAAGATCTTGAGCAGTTCTTC
.	TRBV5-6	few	TRBJ1-4	CASSYGTAAATNEKLFF	TGTGCCAGCAGCTACGGGACCGCCGCTGCAACTAATGAAAAACTGTTTTTT
.	TRBV19	.	TRBJ2-1	CASVFRNNEQFF	TGTGCCAGCGTATTTCGGAACAATGAGCAGTTCTTC
TRBD1	TRBV12-5	.	TRBJ1-2	CASGPPQGDYGYTF	TGTGCTAGTGGTCCCCCACAGGGGGACTATGGCTACACCTTC
.	TRBV6-1	.	TRBJ2-2	CASSATTTNTGELFF	TGTGCCAGCAGTGCGACCACCACAAACACCGGGGAGCTGTTTTTT
TRBD2	TRBV6-1	.	TRBJ2-5	CASSPTSGGAQTQYF	TGTGCCAGCAGTCCTACTAGCGGGGGGGCCCAGACCCAGTACTTC
.	TRBV12-5	many	TRBJ1-1	CASGPRQGWTPTEAFF	TGTGCTAGTGGTCCGAGGCAGGGATGGACTCCAACTGAAGCTTTCTTT
.	TRBV7-9	many	TRBJ1-2	CASSFAPSNYGYTF	TGTGCCAGCAGCTTCGCCCCAAGTAACTATGGCTACACCTTC
.	TRBV12-5	few	TRBJ1-3	CASGLAGLAGNTIYF	TGTGCTAGTGGTTTGGCCGGGTTGGCTGGAAACACCATATATTTT
.	TRBV2	few	TRBJ2-6	CASSARGGANVLTF	TGTGCCAGCAGTGCCAGGGGTGGGGCCAACGTCCTGACTTTC